These 29 T cell receptor beta chains came from one sample sequenced in a study of blood T cell repertoires in COVID-19. Here immunoSEQ multiplex PCR was the method, and the copy in TCRdb shows in-frame clones only, minus some. The data show 100,000 to 150,000 clones, under 95% seen once. The sample consisted of peripheral blood. These receptors were taken from a man aged 55 to 70 with COVID-19, enrolled during active disease.

V gene TRBV5-1 combines with J gene TRBJ2-3, with 8 bases identical to TRBD1. The CDR3 totals 15 residues. Germline assignment: CDR1 SGHRS and CDR2 YFSETQ. Trimming cost V 0 bases and J 4 bases; bases outside gene matches: 4. CDR3: CASSLDSGGADTQYF. The CDR3 DNA reads as TGCGCCAGCAGCTTGGATTCAGGGGGCGCAGATACGCAGTATTTT.

The chain combines TRBV19 with TRBJ2-3, with 11 positions matching TRBD2. Germline assignment: CDR1 LNHDA and CDR2 SQIVND (reference sequence). This CDR3 contains 15 residues. J lost 4 bases, V lost 6 bases, and 6 bases had no gene match. CDR3 nucleotides: TGTGCCAGTAGAACTAGCGGGAGTGTCTCAGATACGCAGTATTTT. It translates to CASRTSGSVSDTQYF.

For the CDR3, the DNA is TGTGCCAGCAGTTACGAGCACTACACTGAAGCTTTCTTT. It encodes CASSYEHYTEAFF. The V call is TRBV6-5, the J call TRBJ1-1; no definite D call. The CDR3 sequence is 13 residues long. Trimming shortened V by 2 bases and J by 3 bases, and 7 bases separated the two germline ends. Germline assignment: CDR1 MNHEY and CDR2 SVGAGI.

V and J are TRBV19 and TRBJ2-1; a weak D match, TRBD1 (5 bases). Trimming removed 3 bases from V and 8 bases from J, with 8 bases in between. The V gene's germline CDR1 is LNHDA and CDR2 SQIVND (reference sequence). The CDR3 extends over 12 amino acids. This chain's CDR3 is CASSIIRDEQFF. The CDR3, as DNA: TGTGCCAGTAGTATTATCAGGGATGAGCAGTTCTTC.

The chain is built from TRBV4-1 and TRBJ2-3, with D tentatively TRBD2 (6 bases). Germline CDR1 MGHRA, CDR2 YSYEKL. CDR3 length: 15 residues. V was clipped by 9 bases and J by 5 bases, with 21 bases between them. CDR3 coding DNA: TGCGCCAGTTCCAGGTCCCGGGGGAGTGAAGATACGCAGTATTTT. It yields the protein CASSRSRGSEDTQYF.

The chain links TRBV5-4 to TRBJ1-3, with no clear D. From germline, CDR1 is SGHNT and CDR2 YYREEE (reference sequence). Trimming cost V 0 bases and J 2 bases, with 9 bases left between them. The length of the CDR3 is 15 residues. The CDR3 nucleotides read TGTGCCAGCAGCTTGGACAGTATTACTGGAAACACCATATATTTT. This gives the protein CASSLDSITGNTIYF.

This clone has only one observation. The chain links TRBV25-1 to TRBJ1-5, with D possibly matching TRBD1 (6 bases). The CDR3 has 15 amino acids. Trimming removed 0 bases at V and 3 bases at J, with 9 bases between. Germline CDR1 reads MGHDK; CDR2 reads SYGVNS. The DNA of the CDR3 is TGTGCCAGCAGTGAATACGCAGGGGACAATCAGCCCCAGCATTTT. Protein product: CASSEYAGDNQPQHF.

This chain connects TRBV12-5 to TRBJ2-7; D is perhaps TRBD1 (7 bases). This CDR3 contains 17 residues. V was shortened by 0 bases and J by 6 bases, with 21 bases between the two germline ends. CDR1 and CDR2 from the germline V gene are LGHNT and FRNRAP. The CDR3 bases are TGTGCTAGTGGTTTGGTATACGGCGGGACAGCTCCAGGCGAGCAGTACTTC. This translates into CASGLVYGGTAPGEQYF.

About this clone itself: Additional DNA sequences in this sample encode the identical CDR3. The rearrangement uses TRBV7-2 and TRBJ2-1; D is unclear. There are 14 residues in the CDR3. V was clipped by 4 bases and J by 0 bases, with 7 bases between them. Germline V gene lookup returns CDR1 SGHTA and CDR2 FQGNSA. CDR3 nucleotides: TGTGCCAGCAGCTCCCCGAGCTCCTACAATGAGCAGTTCTTC. Residues: CASSSPSSYNEQFF.

The V and J genes are TRBV4-1 and TRBJ1-2, with TRBD1 identical over 7 bases. CDR1 MGHRA and CDR2 YSYEKL come from the germline V gene. V lost 6 bases and J lost 7; bases outside the gene matches: 11. The CDR3 extends over 14 amino acids. CDR3 residues: CASRGLRGRGGYTF. The CDR3 region has the DNA TGCGCCAGCAGGGGCCTGAGGGGGCGCGGTGGCTACACCTTC.

The V call is TRBV5-1, the J call TRBJ1-2; D gene unclear. The CDR3 contains 15 residues. V was clipped by 0 bases and J by 2 bases, with 11 bases between them. CDR1 is SGHRS and CDR2 is YFSETQ in the germline V gene. The CDR3 spells CASSLGAEVNYGYTF. Written as DNA, the CDR3 is TGCGCCAGCAGCTTGGGTGCAGAGGTGAACTATGGCTACACCTTC.

The genes are TRBV7-3 and TRBJ2-1; 8 nucleotides match TRBD1. With 5 bases clipped from V and 3 bases from J, the junction kept 9 bases outside the gene matches. CDR3 length: 16 amino acids. CDR1 is SGHTA and CDR2 is FQGTGA in the germline V gene. CDR3 in DNA: TGTGCCAGCAGCCTTACCCGGACAGGGTACTACAATGAGCAGTTCTTC. Its translation: CASSLTRTGYYNEQFF.

The chain carries TRBV5-1 and TRBJ2-2, with TRBD2 identical over 10 bases. Germline-derived CDR1 and CDR2 are SGHRS and YFSETQ. The CDR3 spans 16 residues. The V and J ends lost 1 base and 0 bases, in that order; junction bases with no gene match: 0. Here the CDR3 reads CASSLTSGANTGELFF. In DNA, the CDR3 is TGCGCCAGCAGCTTGACTAGCGGGGCGAACACCGGGGAGCTGTTTTTT.

This clone was observed a single time. The genes are TRBV15 and TRBJ1-1; D is possibly TRBD1 (5 bases). Germline V gives CDR1 LNHNV, CDR2 YYDKDF (reference sequence). The V and J ends lost 0 bases and 4 bases respectively, with 12 bases between them. The CDR3 has 15 residues. The CDR3 sequence is CATSRDSPGGTEAFF. CDR3 nucleotide sequence: TGTGCCACCAGCAGAGATTCCCCGGGGGGCACTGAAGCTTTCTTT. Supplemented by reference TRBV15 and TRBJ1-1, the full variable domain reads DAMVIQNPRYQVTQFGKPVTLSCSQTLNHNVMYWYQQKSSQAPKLLFHYYDKDFNNEADTPDNFQSRRPNTSFCFLDIRSPGLGDTAMYLCATSRDSPGGTEAFFGQGTRLTVV.

The rearrangement joins TRBV12-3 or TRBV12-4 to TRBJ2-7; the match to TRBD1 covers 10 bases. The CDR3 totals 13 residues. Trimming cost V 5 bases and J 6 bases; bases outside gene matches: 4. Here the CDR3 reads CASSPDRGREQYF. CDR3 DNA: TGTGCCAGCAGTCCCGACAGGGGGCGCGAGCAGTACTTC.

This clone was seen only once. This chain joins TRBV19 and TRBJ2-3, with TRBD2 matching 7 bases. Germline V lookup: CDR1 LNHDA, CDR2 SQIVND (reference sequence). The CDR3 totals 14 residues. The V and J ends lost 1 base and 7 bases, in that order; junction bases with no gene match: 5. The CDR3: CASSIGLAVYTQYF. DNA of the CDR3: TGTGCCAGTAGTATAGGACTAGCAGTCTATACGCAGTATTTT.

V is TRBV7-9 and J is TRBJ1-4; TRBD1 matches 7 bases. This CDR3 is 13 amino acids long. V trimming: 5 bases; J trimming: 6 bases; junction bases outside the gene matches: 3. In germline, CDR1 is SEHNR, CDR2 FQNEAQ (reference sequence). The CDR3 spells CASSQGQDEKLFF. Here the CDR3 DNA reads TGTGCCAGCAGCCAAGGACAGGATGAAAAACTGTTTTTT.

The chain carries TRBV5-5 and TRBJ2-7; 8 bases map to TRBD2. The CDR3 is 15 amino acids. Per germline, CDR1 SGHKS and CDR2 YYEKEE (reference sequence). Trimming cost V 3 bases and J 9 bases; bases outside gene matches: 14. Here the CDR3 reads CASSYRGLEGGGQYF. The DNA of the CDR3 is TGTGCCAGCAGCTACCGGGGACTAGAGGGAGGTGGGCAGTACTTC.

This chain joins TRBV10-1 and TRBJ1-2, with D unresolved. Trimming pared 3 bases from V and 4 bases from J, leaving 3 bases between. The CDR3 is 11 residues long. Germline loops: CDR1 WNHNN, CDR2 SYGVQD (reference sequence). The CDR3 DNA sequence: TGCGCCAGCAGTGATAGCTATGGCTACACCTTC. It codes for CASSDSYGYTF.

This chain uses TRBV2 with TRBJ1-4; tentatively, D is TRBD1 (6 bases). V lost 0 bases to trimming and J lost 8 bases, with 13 bases between them. The CDR3 is made up of 15 amino acids. The germline V gene has CDR1 SNHLY and CDR2 FYNNEI. The CDR3 is CASSEAIAGQEKLFF. The CDR3 DNA is TGTGCCAGCAGTGAAGCGATCGCTGGACAGGAAAAACTGTTTTTT. Full variable domain (rest looked up from reference TRBV2 and TRBJ1-4): EPEVTQTPSHQVTQMGQEVILRCVPISNHLYFYWYRQILGQKVEFLVSFYNNEISEKSEIFDDQFSVERPDGSNFTLKIRSTKLEDSAMYFCASSEAIAGQEKLFFGSGTQLSVL.

This rearrangement joins TRBV3-1 (or the pseudogene TRBV3-2) to TRBJ2-7; TRBD1 matches at 9 bases. CDR1 LGHDT and CDR2 YNNKEL come from the germline V gene (reference sequence). V shed 6 bases and J 2 bases; nucleotides not matched to a gene: 11. This CDR3 comprises 16 residues. The CDR3 bases are TGTGCCAGCAGTACCGGGACAGGGCGAATAACCTACGAGCAGTACTTC. This codes for CASSTGTGRITYEQYF.

V and J are TRBV30 and TRBJ2-3; 7 bases are a match to TRBD2. The J segment lost 1 base and the V segment lost 5 bases, leaving 15 bases of the junction unmatched. The germline CDR1 and CDR2 sequences are GTSNPN and SVGIG (reference sequence). This CDR3 comprises 17 residues. CDR3 region: CAWSPYAAGVGTDTQYF. The CDR3 nucleotides read TGTGCCTGGTCACCTTACGCCGCGGGAGTGGGCACAGATACGCAGTATTTT.

The J gene is TRBJ2-1, the V gene TRBV10-1; 7 bases are a match to TRBD1. Per the germline V gene, CDR1 is WNHNN and CDR2 is SYGVQD (reference sequence). The CDR3 extends over 15 amino acids. The trim removed 0 bases at V and 5 bases at J, leaving 4 bases unmatched. This CDR3 is CASSESTGPNNEQFF. The CDR3 DNA reads as TGCGCCAGCAGTGAGTCGACAGGGCCCAACAATGAGCAGTTCTTC.

This clone is a singleton in its sample. V usage is TRBV19 and J usage is TRBJ2-1; D gene uncertain. V was cut by 2 bases and J by 0 bases, with 11 bases left in between. The CDR3 has 16 residues. Germline V gene lookup returns CDR1 LNHDA and CDR2 SQIVND (reference sequence). CDR3 nucleotide sequence: TGTGCCAGTAGTATAAATGACAAGAGCTCCTACAATGAGCAGTTCTTC. It specifies CASSINDKSSYNEQFF.

The chain joins TRBV11-3 to TRBJ2-3; tentative D call: TRBD2 (5 bases). Germline V gene data show CDR1 as SGHNT and CDR2 as YENEEA. There are 14 residues in the CDR3. V was cut by 8 bases and J by 2 bases, with 14 bases left in between. The CDR3 here is CASSRGLLTDTQYF. The CDR3 region has the DNA TGTGCCAGCTCCCGAGGGTTACTCACAGATACGCAGTATTTT.

The V gene is TRBV4-1, the J gene TRBJ2-7, with 9 bases matching TRBD2. The ends lost 3 bases at V and 4 bases at J; junction bases unmatched: 4. The CDR3 has 14 residues. Germline V gene lookup returns CDR1 MGHRA and CDR2 YSYEKL. The CDR3 spells CASSQAGGPYEQYF. As DNA, the CDR3 is TGCGCCAGCAGCCAGGCGGGAGGGCCGTACGAGCAGTACTTC.

The rearrangement links TRBV5-4 to TRBJ2-7; TRBD1 matches 8 bases. The J segment lost 3 bases and the V segment lost 0 bases, leaving 5 bases of the junction unmatched. The CDR3 has 15 amino acids. CDR1 SGHNT and CDR2 YYREEE come from the germline V gene (reference sequence). The CDR3 protein is CASSLDGTGVYEQYF. The CDR3 nucleotides read TGTGCCAGCAGCTTGGACGGGACAGGCGTCTACGAGCAGTACTTC.

The chain recombines TRBV6-2 or TRBV6-3 with TRBJ2-4, with 12 bases identical to TRBD2. Per the germline V gene, CDR1 is MNHEY and CDR2 is SVGEGT. The CDR3 extends over 18 amino acids. V lost 4 bases and J lost 0; bases outside the gene matches: 7. The CDR3 spells CASSWRLAGALAKNIQYF. The CDR3 DNA reads as TGTGCCAGCAGTTGGCGACTAGCGGGAGCGTTAGCCAAAAACATTCAGTACTTC.

This rearrangement joins TRBV30 to TRBJ2-2; possible D gene TRBD1, 5 bases. The CDR3 length is 15 residues. V dropped 3 bases and J dropped 3 bases, with 14 bases sitting between them. Germline loops: CDR1 GTSNPN, CDR2 SVGIG (reference sequence). CDR3 nucleotide sequence: TGTGCCTGGAGCCAACCAGGGCAGCACACCGGGGAGCTGTTTTTT. Protein sequence: CAWSQPGQHTGELFF. The full variable domain, in which reference TRBV30 and TRBJ2-2 provide the parts outside the CDR3, is SQTIHQWPATLVQPVGSPLSLECTVEGTSNPNLYWYRQAAGRGLQLLFYSVGIGQISSEVPQNLSASRPQDRQFILSSKKLLLSDSGFYLCAWSQPGQHTGELFFGEGSRLTVL.